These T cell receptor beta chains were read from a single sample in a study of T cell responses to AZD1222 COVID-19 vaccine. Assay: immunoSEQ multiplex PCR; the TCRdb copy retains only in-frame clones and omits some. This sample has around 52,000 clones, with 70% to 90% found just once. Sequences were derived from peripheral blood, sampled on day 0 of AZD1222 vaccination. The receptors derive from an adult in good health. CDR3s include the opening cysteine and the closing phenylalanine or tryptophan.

CASSPPQGGTTEAFF,TRBV19,TRBJ1-1
CASSGTSGSSEQFF,TRBV3-1/TRBV3-2,TRBJ2-1
CASSQDHTSGRIYEQYF,TRBV4-2,TRBJ2-7
CATSDQDRDGYTF,TRBV24-1,TRBJ1-2
CASSERRDLGEAFF,TRBV6-1,TRBJ1-1
CASSWTGTGTDEQYF,TRBV19,TRBJ2-7
CASSKEGTYPQKRGPTEQFF,TRBV21-1,TRBJ2-1
CASTDRGKPQHF,TRBV19,TRBJ1-5
CASSHETSGGSYEQYF,TRBV3-1/TRBV3-2,TRBJ2-7
CASSLEAGQFKYEQYF,TRBV5-1,TRBJ2-7
CASSQGYRSTYEQYF,TRBV4-1,TRBJ2-7
CASSPGQETQYF,TRBV7-2,TRBJ2-5
CASSLAGAWTAEGYGYTF,TRBV5-1,TRBJ1-2
CASSLTTSGSNEQFF,TRBV28,TRBJ2-1
CASSDSLPYYEQYF,TRBV6-1,TRBJ2-7
CAWSRGTGSGNTIYF,TRBV30,TRBJ1-3
CASSFGDRNYEQYF,TRBV5-1,TRBJ2-7
CASSLGLAGVYEQYF,TRBV13,TRBJ2-7
CASSPFSGANVLTF,TRBV27,TRBJ2-6
CASSRPPNYGYTF,TRBV5-6,TRBJ1-2
CASSLVGGSYEQYF,TRBV5-1,TRBJ2-7
CASSQQSSNSYEQYF,TRBV18,TRBJ2-7
CASSQTGGTANEQFF,TRBV9,TRBJ2-1
CASSEEGGSSPLHF,TRBV6-4,TRBJ1-6
CASSRSGQWGYTF,TRBV5-6,TRBJ1-2
CASRGGTEAFF,TRBV6-6,TRBJ1-1
CASSQGTGAFGYTF,TRBV3-1/TRBV3-2,TRBJ1-2
CASSSLYEQYF,TRBV12-3/TRBV12-4,TRBJ2-7
CASSNGQGTGNTIYF,TRBV21-1,TRBJ1-3
CASSSDPGQGVYGYTF,TRBV5-8,TRBJ1-2
CASRLTGDSPLHF,TRBV6-5,TRBJ1-6
CASSRGGETQYF,TRBV12-3/TRBV12-4,TRBJ2-5
CASRDGGRSSYEQYF,TRBV28,TRBJ2-7
CASSTFTGSKGYTF,TRBV19,TRBJ1-2
CASSLVERDYTDTQYF,TRBV7-9,TRBJ2-3
CASRDPGTGSYEQYF,TRBV10-1,TRBJ2-7
CASSLEARGAVTEAFF,TRBV5-6,TRBJ1-1
CASSPGRGGTEAFF,TRBV7-2,TRBJ1-1
CASSLGLLSGNTIYF,TRBV28,TRBJ1-3
CASSVTAGTREQFF,TRBV9,TRBJ2-1
CASSLLGESFGNTIYF,TRBV28,TRBJ1-3
CASSSPWTAPVGYTF,TRBV28,TRBJ1-2
CATSSIRETHYEQYF,TRBV15,TRBJ2-7
CASSEGLREGAKNIQYF,TRBV9,TRBJ2-4